The clone carrying this T cell receptor beta chain occurred a few times. Its target is not known. The protocol was immunoSEQ multiplex PCR, while the TCRdb copy is restricted to in-frame clones and leaves out a portion. The sample yields about 1.1 million clones, approximately 78% seen once. CDR3 length: 13 amino acids. Germline CDR1 and CDR2: SGHAT and FQNNGV. Trimming pared 1 base from V and 5 bases from J, leaving 8 bases between. This specimen comes from a study of shared clonotypes between healthy human individuals. Overall study results and limits: The authors expected sequencing depth to affect clonotype sharing among donors. Sorted-subset samples were not fully sequenced, rarefaction indicated.

Specimen: memory CD4+ T cells from PBMCs. The sample's subset: CD45RA-negative fraction. V and J are TRBV11-2 and TRBJ1-1; D is ambiguous. The TCR was taken from a man aged 18 to 29 in good health. Some clones in this sample may be carry-over from other donors' samples. In nucleotides, the CDR3 is TGTGCCAGCAGCTTAGGGCGGGAGACTGAAGCTTTCTTT. This gives the protein CASSLGRETEAFF. The whole variable domain, filled in from reference TRBV11-2 and TRBJ1-1, reads EAGVAQSPRYKIIEKRQSVAFWCNPISGHATLYWYQQILGQGPKLLIQFQNNGVVDDSQLPKDRFSAERLKGVDSTLKIQPAKLEDSAVYLCASSLGRETEAFFGQGTRLTVV.